The rows below give T cell receptor beta chains drawn from one sample of a study of OX40 agonist ivuxolimab in advanced cancers. Only in-frame clones appear in the TCRdb table, and some are missing; sequencing was by immunoSEQ multiplex PCR. The sample carries 60,000 to 85,000 clones, roughly 90% recorded once. Sequenced material: CD4+ or CD8+ T cells sorted from blood, taken in a trial of the OX40 agonist ivuxolimab. The receptors were sampled from an adult with an advanced solid tumor such as melanoma, head and neck, liver or kidney cancer. The CDR3 runs from the conserved cysteine through the conserved F or W. Fields, in order: J gene, clone size, V gene, D gene, CDR3 protein, CDR3 DNA. A D gene is named only where the DNA matches it firmly. Only part of the rows carry a size: once, few, many, or a class if the clone is expanded.

>TRBJ2-1|.|TRBV4-1|TRBD2
CASSQAEEAGGLNEQFF
TGCGCCAGCAGCCAAGCAGAAGAGGCGGGAGGTTTGAATGAGCAGTTCTTC
>TRBJ2-5|.|TRBV5-1|.
CASKKSGLIQETQYF
TGCGCCAGCAAAAAAAGCGGGCTAATCCAAGAGACCCAGTACTTC
>TRBJ1-2|.|TRBV5-1|.
CASSLEGTDGYTF
TGCGCCAGCAGCTTGGAAGGAACAGATGGCTACACCTTC
>TRBJ2-3|.|TRBV11-2|.
CASSPRDAAQYF
TGTGCCAGCAGCCCCCGTGATGCTGCGCAGTATTTT
>TRBJ2-2|.|TRBV5-1|.
CASRDGTDGELFF
TGCGCCAGCAGGGACGGCACGGACGGGGAGCTGTTTTTT
>TRBJ2-3|once|TRBV9|.
CASLGGDTQYF
TGTGCCAGCCTAGGGGGGGATACGCAGTATTTT
>TRBJ2-2|.|TRBV19|TRBD2
CATRLAANTGELFF
TGTGCCACTCGACTAGCGGCGAACACCGGGGAGCTGTTTTTT
>TRBJ2-4|.|TRBV5-1|.
CASSLGQLAKNIQYF
TGCGCCAGCAGCTTGGGCCAACTAGCCAAAAACATTCAGTACTTC
>TRBJ2-7|.|TRBV5-1|.
CASSLPSDEQYF
TGCGCCAGCAGCCTTCCTTCCGACGAGCAGTACTTC
>TRBJ2-7|once|TRBV10-3|.
CAPTSRMCEQYF
TGTGCCCCCACCTCTAGAATGTGCGAGCAGTACTTC
>TRBJ2-5|.|TRBV4-1|TRBD2
CASSQVPPAAGGMKTQYF
TGCGCCAGCAGCCAAGTCCCGCCCGCAGCGGGAGGGATGAAGACCCAGTACTTC
>TRBJ1-1|few|TRBV19|.
CASRPERMNTEAFF
TGTGCCAGTCGACCGGAACGGATGAACACTGAAGCTTTCTTT
>TRBJ2-1|once|TRBV6-6|TRBD2
CASRLAGSSYNEQFF
TGTGCCAGCAGGTTAGCGGGCAGCTCCTACAATGAGCAGTTCTTC
>TRBJ2-1|once|TRBV28|.
CASSTQLAQVYNEQFF
TGTGCCAGCAGCACACAACTAGCACAAGTTTACAATGAGCAGTTCTTC
>TRBJ1-1|.|TRBV6-6|.
CAMAPDEIMNTEAFF
TGTGCCATGGCCCCGGATGAGATCATGAACACTGAAGCTTTCTTT
>TRBJ2-2|.|TRBV11-2|.
CASSRQLTGELFF
TGTGCCAGCAGCCGACAGCTCACCGGGGAGCTGTTTTTT
>TRBJ2-5|.|TRBV7-9|.
CASSLAPGVQETQYF
TGTGCCAGCAGCTTAGCGCCGGGGGTCCAAGAGACCCAGTACTTC
>TRBJ2-3|.|TRBV5-4|.
CASSQLAIRTDTQYF
TGTGCCAGCAGCCAGCTAGCGATACGGACAGATACGCAGTATTTT
>TRBJ2-3|.|TRBV20-1|.
CSATGVGGQYF
TGCAGTGCTACCGGGGTCGGGGGGCAGTATTTT
>TRBJ2-7|.|TRBV7-9|TRBD1
CASSLKRDSEQYF
TGTGCCAGCAGCTTGAAGAGGGACAGCGAGCAGTACTTC
>TRBJ1-2|.|TRBV4-1|.
CASSLARAYYGYTF
TGCGCCAGCAGCCTAGCCCGGGCTTACTATGGCTACACCTTC
>TRBJ2-5|.|TRBV19|.
CASAGMYQETQYF
TGTGCCAGTGCAGGGATGTACCAAGAGACCCAGTACTTC
>TRBJ2-7|.|TRBV18|TRBD2
CASQQGLEWGEQYF
TGTGCCAGCCAGCAGGGACTAGAGTGGGGCGAGCAGTACTTC
>TRBJ1-1|.|TRBV30|TRBD1
CAWSVPGQGRTEAFF
TGTGCCTGGAGTGTACCTGGACAGGGGAGGACTGAAGCTTTCTTT
>TRBJ1-2|.|TRBV28|TRBD1
CASSSPGQGRYGYTF
TGTGCCAGCAGTTCCCCGGGACAGGGGAGGTATGGCTACACCTTC
>TRBJ2-7|.|TRBV11-2|TRBD1
CASSLVWQGAYEQYF
TGTGCCAGCAGCTTAGTATGGCAGGGGGCCTACGAGCAGTACTTC
>TRBJ2-3|.|TRBV7-9|.
CASSPDSLASDTQYF
TGTGCCAGCAGCCCCGACAGCTTGGCGTCAGATACGCAGTATTTT
>TRBJ2-4|.|TRBV10-3|.
CAISVGGTGAKNIQYF
TGTGCCATCAGTGTAGGCGGGACGGGAGCCAAAAACATTCAGTACTTC
>TRBJ2-7|.|TRBV6-5|.
CASSDRGVSSEQYF
TGTGCCAGCAGTGATCGAGGGGTTTCTTCCGAGCAGTACTTC
>TRBJ1-5|.|TRBV23-1|.
CASSQTPLGGQPQHF
TGCGCCAGCAGTCAGACACCCCTAGGTGGTCAGCCCCAGCATTTT
>TRBJ2-5|.|TRBV7-6|.
CASSLAHGQQETQYF
TGTGCCAGCAGCTTAGCGCACGGACAACAAGAGACCCAGTACTTC
>TRBJ1-6|.|TRBV6-1|.
CGEPGKKSPLHF
TGTGGGGAGCCAGGGAAAAAGTCACCCCTCCACTTT
>TRBJ1-1|.|TRBV2|.
CASRGGLNTEAFF
TGTGCCAGCAGGGGGGGACTGAACACTGAAGCTTTCTTT
>TRBJ2-6|once|TRBV28|.
CASSLGRGFSGANVLTF
TGTGCCAGCAGTTTGGGCAGGGGATTCTCTGGGGCCAACGTCCTGACTTTC
>TRBJ1-5|.|TRBV18|.
CASSPGPGSNQPQHF
TGTGCCAGCTCACCCGGGCCAGGGAGCAATCAGCCCCAGCATTTT